This TCR beta chain was identified during a study of control samples from healthy donors and cancer patients. The table came from immunoSEQ multiplex PCR; TCRdb's copy has only in-frame clones and leaves some out. Counted here are about 110,000 clones, approximately 90% occurring once; the ten biggest clones make up 4% to 4.5%. Germline V CDR1 and CDR2: SGDLS, YYNGEE. Trimming removed 3 bases at V and 4 bases at J, with 19 bases between. The CDR3 covers 16 residues. The sample comprised blood. The origin of this receptor is a human donor in good health. The donor label of this sample is uncertain. The chain recombines TRBV9 with TRBJ1-2, with a tentative D call TRBD1 (5 bases). CDR3: CASSEGRAPYSYGYTF. The CDR3 DNA follows: TGTGCCAGCAGCGAGGGGAGGGCACCCTACTCCTATGGCTACACCTTC.